This T cell receptor (beta chain) was recorded in a study of blood T cell repertoires in COVID-19. The V end was cut by 5 bases, the J end by 1 base, with 19 bases between. The CDR3 covers 16 residues. Per germline, CDR1 SGHDT and CDR2 YYEEEE. All enrollees were about 18 to 89 years old and from around 25 US areas. Among Cohort 3 donors, those recovered had two negative PCRs, clearance, or symptom resolution. As processed by the authors: Estimation of nucleated cell counts relied on the amplification of reference gene primers. The protocol was immunoSEQ multiplex PCR, while the TCRdb copy is restricted to in-frame clones and leaves out a portion. The V and J calls and clone size come from that table; D and trimming were worked out from the DNA. Of 50,000 to 80,000 clones listed, around 90% were seen once; the top ten hold about 9.5%.

The chain employs TRBV5-6 and TRBJ2-7; possible D gene TRBD2, 6 bases. The clonotype originates from a woman in her 40s who had recovered from COVID-19. Specimen: PBMCs or T cells enriched from blood (not recorded which). CDR3 coding DNA: TGTGCCAGCAGTATACGGGGGACGGCAAAATCCTACGAGCAGTACTTC. It codes for CASSIRGTAKSYEQYF.